Each of the 3 T cell receptor beta chains below was sequenced from the same sample in a study of T cells in Graves' hyperthyroidism and ophthalmopathy. Template material for amplifying TCR beta CDR3 regions consisted of RNA transcripts. With the HTBI primer set, the TCR CDR3 went through a first round of RT-PCR. Via MiXCR, TCRdb re-called the multiplex PCR reads, giving one row per CDR3 protein. Among 600,000 to 650,000 distinct CDR3 sequences listed, around 21% were seen once. Input material: blood. These TCRs come from a man aged 25-40 years with Graves' ophthalmopathy.

This clonotype was counted ten times or more. V gene TRBV20-1 combines with J gene TRBJ2-1; 14 positions agree with TRBD2. Germline assignment: CDR1 DFQATT and CDR2 SNEGSKA (reference sequence). CDR3 length: 14 residues. V was pared by 5 bases and J by 6 bases, with 3 bases of the junction left unmatched. CDR3 sequence reads: CSAAGTSGSNEQFF. DNA of the CDR3: TGCAGTGCTGCCGGGACTAGCGGGAGCAATGAGCAGTTCTTC.

This clonotype came up many times. V gene TRBV7-6 combines with J gene TRBJ2-7; TRBD2 agrees at 7 bases. The CDR3 is 14 amino acids. Looked up from germline, CDR1 is SGHVS and CDR2 is FNYEAQ. V shed 4 bases and J 2 bases; nucleotides not matched to a gene: 5. CDR3 nucleotides: TGTGCCAGCAGCTCCACGGGAGGAACCTACGAGCAGTACTTC. Translated, it gives CASSSTGGTYEQYF. Drawing the rest from reference TRBV7-6 and TRBJ2-7, the complete variable domain is GAGVSQSPRYKVTKRGQDVALRCDPISGHVSLYWYRQALGQGPEFLTYFNYEAQQDKSGLPNDRFSAERPEGSISTLTIQRTEQRDSAMYRCASSSTGGTYEQYFGPGTRLTVT.

V is TRBV30 and J is TRBJ2-1, with 9 bases that match TRBD2. V gave up 2 bases and J gave up 2 bases; unmatched junction bases: 7. The germline V gene encodes CDR1 GTSNPN and CDR2 SVGIG (reference sequence). CDR3 length: 16 residues. The CDR3: CAWSSPGLAAYNEQFF. The DNA for the CDR3 is TGTGCCTGGAGTTCGCCGGGACTAGCTGCCTACAATGAGCAGTTCTTC.